The clone carrying this TCR beta chain was detected ten times or more. Its antigen is not known. A single record per CDR3 protein comes from TCRdb applying MiXCR to the RT-PCR reads. The data contain about 780,000 distinct CDR3 sequences, about 18% of them singletons. This specimen belongs to a study of response to subunit inactivated influenza vaccine. Study findings and constraints: A suggestion made by the authors is that each seasonal influenza vaccination recruits few new T cells.

This receptor was taken from a man in his forties or fifties who received an inactivated influenza vaccine. Sample: PBMCs from blood, taken 5 days after vaccination.

CDR3 in amino acids: CSARNREWKKLFF. The CDR3 bases are TGCAGTGCTAGAAACAGGGAGTGGAAAAAACTGTTTTTT. The rearrangement joins TRBV20-1 to TRBJ1-4; D is possibly TRBD1 (6 bases). V lost 2 bases and J 9 bases, leaving 13 bases between the germline ends. The CDR3 runs to 13 residues. From germline, CDR1 is DFQATT and CDR2 SNEGSKA (reference sequence).